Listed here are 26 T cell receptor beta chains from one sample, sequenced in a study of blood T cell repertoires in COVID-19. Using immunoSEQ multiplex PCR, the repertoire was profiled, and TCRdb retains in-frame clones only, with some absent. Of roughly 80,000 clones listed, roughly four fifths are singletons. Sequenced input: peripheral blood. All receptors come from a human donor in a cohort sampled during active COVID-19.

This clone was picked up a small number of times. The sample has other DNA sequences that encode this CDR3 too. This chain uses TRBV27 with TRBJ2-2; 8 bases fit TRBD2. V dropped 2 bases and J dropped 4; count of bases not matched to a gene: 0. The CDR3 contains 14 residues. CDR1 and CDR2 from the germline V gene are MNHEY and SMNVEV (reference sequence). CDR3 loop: CASSLRGGTGELFF. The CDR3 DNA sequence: TGTGCCAGCAGTTTACGGGGGGGCACCGGGGAGCTGTTTTTT.

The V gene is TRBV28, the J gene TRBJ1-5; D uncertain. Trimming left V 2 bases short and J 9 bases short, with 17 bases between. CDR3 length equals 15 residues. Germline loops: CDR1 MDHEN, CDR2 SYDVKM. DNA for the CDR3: TGTGCCAGCAGTTTAGCGGCTATGCAGTTGGCGCCCCAGCATTTT. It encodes CASSLAAMQLAPQHF.

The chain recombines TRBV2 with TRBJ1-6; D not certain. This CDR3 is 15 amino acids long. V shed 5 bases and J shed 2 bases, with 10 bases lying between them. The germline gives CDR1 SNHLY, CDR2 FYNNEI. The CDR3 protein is CASSTSAAYNSPLHF. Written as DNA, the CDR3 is TGTGCCAGCAGTACCTCGGCGGCCTATAATTCACCCCTCCACTTT.

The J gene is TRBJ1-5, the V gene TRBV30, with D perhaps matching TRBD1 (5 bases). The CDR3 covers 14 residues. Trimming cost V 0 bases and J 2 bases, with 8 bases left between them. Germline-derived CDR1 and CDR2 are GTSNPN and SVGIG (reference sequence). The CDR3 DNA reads TGTGCCTGGAGTGTAAAAGGGGGCAATCAGCCCCAGCATTTT. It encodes CAWSVKGGNQPQHF.

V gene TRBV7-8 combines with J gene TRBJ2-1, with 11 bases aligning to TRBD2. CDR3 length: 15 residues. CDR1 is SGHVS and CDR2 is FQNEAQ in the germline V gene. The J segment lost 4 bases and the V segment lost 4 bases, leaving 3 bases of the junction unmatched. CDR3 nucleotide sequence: TGTGCCAGCAGCTCGTCTAGCGGGGGGTACAATGAGCAGTTCTTC. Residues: CASSSSSGGYNEQFF. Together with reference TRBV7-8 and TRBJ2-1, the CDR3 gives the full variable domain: GAGVSQSPRYKVAKRGQDVALRCDPISGHVSLFWYQQALGQGPEFLTYFQNEAQLDKSGLPSDRFFAERPEGSVSTLKIQRTQQEDSAVYLCASSSSSGGYNEQFFGPGTRLTVL.

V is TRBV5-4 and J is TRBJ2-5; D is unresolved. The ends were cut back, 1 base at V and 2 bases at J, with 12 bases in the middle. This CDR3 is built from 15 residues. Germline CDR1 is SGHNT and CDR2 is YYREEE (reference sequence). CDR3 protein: CASSLPQANQETQYF. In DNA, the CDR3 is TGTGCCAGCAGCTTGCCGCAAGCCAATCAAGAGACCCAGTACTTC. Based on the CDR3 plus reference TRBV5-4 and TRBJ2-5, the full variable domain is ETGVTQSPTHLIKTRGQQVTLRCSSQSGHNTVSWYQQALGQGPQFIFQYYREEENGRGNFPPRFSGLQFPNYSSELNVNALELDDSALYLCASSLPQANQETQYFGPGTRLLVL.

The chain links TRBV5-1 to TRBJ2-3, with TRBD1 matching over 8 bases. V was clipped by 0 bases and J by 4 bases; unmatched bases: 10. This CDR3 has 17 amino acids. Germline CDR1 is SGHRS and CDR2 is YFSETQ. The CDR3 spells CASSLGMARGLADTQYF. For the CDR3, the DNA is TGCGCCAGCAGCTTGGGAATGGCCAGGGGGCTTGCAGATACGCAGTATTTT.

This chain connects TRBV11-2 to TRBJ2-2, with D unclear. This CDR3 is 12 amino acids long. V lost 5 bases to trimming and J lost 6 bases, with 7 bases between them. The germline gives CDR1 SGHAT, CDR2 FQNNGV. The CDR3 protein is CASSRSAGELFF. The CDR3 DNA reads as TGTGCCAGCAGCCGCAGCGCCGGGGAGCTGTTTTTT.

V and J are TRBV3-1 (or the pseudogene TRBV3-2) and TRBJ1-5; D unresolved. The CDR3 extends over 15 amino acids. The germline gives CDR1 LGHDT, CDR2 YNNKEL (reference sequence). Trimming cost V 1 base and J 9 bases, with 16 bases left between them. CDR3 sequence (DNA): TGTGCCAGCAGCCAAGGACTCGGCTTTCCCTTGCCCCAGCATTTT. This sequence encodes CASSQGLGFPLPQHF.

The CDR3 loop reads CASSLRDSSKYEQYF. As DNA, the CDR3 is TGTGCCAGCAGTTTACGGGACAGCTCGAAGTACGAGCAGTACTTC. The V gene is TRBV28, the J gene TRBJ2-7; TRBD1 matches 7 bases. Losses at the gene ends were 2 bases for V and 4 bases for J; bases not matched to a gene: 8. This CDR3 has 15 residues. Per germline, CDR1 MDHEN and CDR2 SYDVKM.

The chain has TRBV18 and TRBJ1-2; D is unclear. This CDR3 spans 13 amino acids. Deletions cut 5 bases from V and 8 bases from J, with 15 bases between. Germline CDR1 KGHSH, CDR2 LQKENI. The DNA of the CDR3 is TGTGCCAGCTCATCGCTCCAGGCGCAGGGCTACACCTTC. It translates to CASSSLQAQGYTF. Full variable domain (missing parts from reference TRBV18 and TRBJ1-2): NAGVMQNPRHLVRRRGQEARLRCSPMKGHSHVYWYRQLPEEGLKFMVYLQKENIIDESGMPKERFSAEFPKEGPSILRIQQVVRGDSAAYFCASSSLQAQGYTFGSGTRLTVV.

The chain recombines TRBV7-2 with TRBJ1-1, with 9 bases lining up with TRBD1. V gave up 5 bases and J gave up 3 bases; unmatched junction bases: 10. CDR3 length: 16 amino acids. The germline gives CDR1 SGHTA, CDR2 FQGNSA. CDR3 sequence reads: CASSPRDREGDTEAFF. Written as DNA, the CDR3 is TGTGCCAGCAGCCCCCGGGACAGGGAAGGGGACACTGAAGCTTTCTTT.

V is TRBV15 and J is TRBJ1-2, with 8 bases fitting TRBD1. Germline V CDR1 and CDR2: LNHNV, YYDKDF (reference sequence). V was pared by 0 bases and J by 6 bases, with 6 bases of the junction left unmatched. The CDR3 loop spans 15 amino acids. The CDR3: CATSRETGVYDGYTF. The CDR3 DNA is TGTGCCACCAGCAGAGAGACAGGGGTTTATGATGGCTACACCTTC.

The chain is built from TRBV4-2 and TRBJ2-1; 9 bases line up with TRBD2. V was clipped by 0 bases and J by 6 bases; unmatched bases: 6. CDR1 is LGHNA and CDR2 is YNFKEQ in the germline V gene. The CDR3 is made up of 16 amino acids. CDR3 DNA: TGTGCCAGCAGCCAAGAGCCGCGGGGGGGCATCAATGAGCAGTTCTTC. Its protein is CASSQEPRGGINEQFF.

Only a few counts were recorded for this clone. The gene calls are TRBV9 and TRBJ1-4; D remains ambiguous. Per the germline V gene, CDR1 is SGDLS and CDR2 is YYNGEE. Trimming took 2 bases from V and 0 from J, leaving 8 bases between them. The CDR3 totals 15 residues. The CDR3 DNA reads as TGTGCCAGCAGCGTTTCAGTGTCAACTAATGAAAAACTGTTTTTT. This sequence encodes CASSVSVSTNEKLFF.

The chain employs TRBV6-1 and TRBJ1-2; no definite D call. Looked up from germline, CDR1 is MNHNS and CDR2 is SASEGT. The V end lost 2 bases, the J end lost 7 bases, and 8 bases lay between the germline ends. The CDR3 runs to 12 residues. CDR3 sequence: CASSEPIFGYTF. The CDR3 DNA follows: TGTGCCAGCAGTGAACCCATTTTTGGCTACACCTTC.

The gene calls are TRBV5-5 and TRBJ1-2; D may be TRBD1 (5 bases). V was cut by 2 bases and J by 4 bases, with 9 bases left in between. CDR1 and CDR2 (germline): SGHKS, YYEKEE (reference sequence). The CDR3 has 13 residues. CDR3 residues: CASSLEGVYGYTF. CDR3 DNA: TGTGCCAGCAGCTTAGAAGGGGTCTATGGCTACACCTTC.

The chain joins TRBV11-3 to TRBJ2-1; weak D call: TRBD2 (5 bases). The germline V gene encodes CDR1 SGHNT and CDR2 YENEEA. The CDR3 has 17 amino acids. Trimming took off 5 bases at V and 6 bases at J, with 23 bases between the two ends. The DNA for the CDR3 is TGTGCCAGCAGCCACACCCTCGGGGTGGGTGGTTTCAATGAGCAGTTCTTC. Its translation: CASSHTLGVGGFNEQFF.

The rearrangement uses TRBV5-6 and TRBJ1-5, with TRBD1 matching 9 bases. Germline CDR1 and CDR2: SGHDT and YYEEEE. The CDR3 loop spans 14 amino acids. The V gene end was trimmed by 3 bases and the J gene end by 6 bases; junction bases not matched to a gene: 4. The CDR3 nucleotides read TGTGCCAGCAGCTGGGGACAGGGCGGTCAGCCCCAGCATTTT. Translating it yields CASSWGQGGQPQHF.

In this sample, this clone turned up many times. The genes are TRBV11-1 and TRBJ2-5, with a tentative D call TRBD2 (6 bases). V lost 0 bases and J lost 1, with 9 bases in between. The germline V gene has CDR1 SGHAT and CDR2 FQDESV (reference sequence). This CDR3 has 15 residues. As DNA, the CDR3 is TGTGCCAGCAGCTTAGCGCGGAGGGGCCAAGAGACCCAGTACTTC. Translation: CASSLARRGQETQYF.

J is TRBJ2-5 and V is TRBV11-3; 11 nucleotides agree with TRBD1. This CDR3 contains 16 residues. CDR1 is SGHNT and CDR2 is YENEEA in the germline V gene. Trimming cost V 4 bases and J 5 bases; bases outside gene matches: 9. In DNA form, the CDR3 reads TGTGCCAGCAGCTCCTTCCGGGACAGGGGGTATGAGACCCAGTACTTC. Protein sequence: CASSSFRDRGYETQYF.

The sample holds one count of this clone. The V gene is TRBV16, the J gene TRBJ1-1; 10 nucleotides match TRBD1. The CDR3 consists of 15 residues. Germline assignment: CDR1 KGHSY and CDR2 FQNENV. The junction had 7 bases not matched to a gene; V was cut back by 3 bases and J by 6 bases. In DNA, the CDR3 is TGTGCCAGCAGCCACGGGACAGGGGTAGTTCCTGAAGCTTTCTTT. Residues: CASSHGTGVVPEAFF.

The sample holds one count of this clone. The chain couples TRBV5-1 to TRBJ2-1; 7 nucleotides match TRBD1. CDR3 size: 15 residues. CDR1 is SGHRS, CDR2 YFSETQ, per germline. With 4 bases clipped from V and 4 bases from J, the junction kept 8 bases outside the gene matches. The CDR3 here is CASSAWDSAYNEQFF. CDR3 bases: TGCGCCAGCAGCGCCTGGGACAGCGCTTACAATGAGCAGTTCTTC.

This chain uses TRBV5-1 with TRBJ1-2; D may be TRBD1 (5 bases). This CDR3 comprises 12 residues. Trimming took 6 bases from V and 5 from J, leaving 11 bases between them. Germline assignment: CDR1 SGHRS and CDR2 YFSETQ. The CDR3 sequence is CASNPGGYGYTF. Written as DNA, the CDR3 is TGCGCCAGCAACCCCGGGGGGTATGGCTACACCTTC.

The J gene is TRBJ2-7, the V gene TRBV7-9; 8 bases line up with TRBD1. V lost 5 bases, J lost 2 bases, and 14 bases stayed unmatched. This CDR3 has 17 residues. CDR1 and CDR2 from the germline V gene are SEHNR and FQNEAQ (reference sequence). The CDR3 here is CASSPKGTGTGAYEQYF. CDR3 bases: TGTGCCAGCAGCCCAAAAGGAACCGGGACAGGCGCCTACGAGCAGTACTTC.

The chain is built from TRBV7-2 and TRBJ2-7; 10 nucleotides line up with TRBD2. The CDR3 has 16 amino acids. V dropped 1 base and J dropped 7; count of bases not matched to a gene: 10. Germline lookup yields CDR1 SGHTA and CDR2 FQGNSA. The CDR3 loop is CASSLGLAGVSWEQYF. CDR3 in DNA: TGTGCCAGCAGCTTAGGGCTAGCGGGGGTCTCATGGGAGCAGTACTTC.